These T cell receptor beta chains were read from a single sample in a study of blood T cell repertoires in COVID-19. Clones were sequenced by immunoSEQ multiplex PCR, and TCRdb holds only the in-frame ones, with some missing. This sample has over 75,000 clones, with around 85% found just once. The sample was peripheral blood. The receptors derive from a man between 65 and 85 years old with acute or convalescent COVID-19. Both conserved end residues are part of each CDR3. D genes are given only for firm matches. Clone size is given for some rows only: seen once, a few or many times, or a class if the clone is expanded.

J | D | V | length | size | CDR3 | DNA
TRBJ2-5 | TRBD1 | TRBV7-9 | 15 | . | CASSYRQGRQETQYF | TGTGCCAGCAGCTATAGACAGGGAAGGCAAGAGACCCAGTACTTC
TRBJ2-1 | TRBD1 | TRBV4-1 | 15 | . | CASSPGGGSYNEQFF | TGCGCCAGCAGCCCAGGGGGTGGCTCCTACAATGAGCAGTTCTTC
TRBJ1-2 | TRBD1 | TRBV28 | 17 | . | CASSTQGSGMSDYGYTF | TGTGCCAGCAGTACACAGGGGTCTGGAATGAGCGACTATGGCTACACCTTC
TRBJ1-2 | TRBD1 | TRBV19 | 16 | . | CATRVRTGGVHYGYTF | TGTGCCACCAGAGTGAGGACAGGGGGCGTACATTATGGCTACACCTTC
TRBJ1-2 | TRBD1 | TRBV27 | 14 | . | CASGQGVSNYGYTF | TGTGCCAGCGGACAGGGGGTCTCTAACTATGGCTACACCTTC
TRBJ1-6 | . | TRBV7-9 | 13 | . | CAGGARGNSPLHF | TGTGCCGGTGGGGCGCGGGGAAATTCACCCCTCCACTTT
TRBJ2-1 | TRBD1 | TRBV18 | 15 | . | CASSPGQGINNEQFF | TGTGCCAGCTCACCTGGACAGGGGATCAACAATGAGCAGTTCTTC
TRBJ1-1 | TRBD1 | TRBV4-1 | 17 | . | CASSLYEGTGGNTEAFF | TGCGCCAGCAGCCTCTATGAGGGGACAGGGGGCAACACTGAAGCTTTCTTT
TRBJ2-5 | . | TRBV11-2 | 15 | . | CASSPRGRGAETQYF | TGTGCCAGCAGTCCCCGAGGGAGGGGGGCGGAGACCCAGTACTTC
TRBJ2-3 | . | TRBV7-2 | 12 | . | CASSLSADTQYF | TGTGCCAGCAGCTTATCGGCAGATACGCAGTATTTT
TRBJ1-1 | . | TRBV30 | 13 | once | CAWSVQGNTEAFF | TGTGCCTGGAGTGTACAGGGGAACACTGAAGCTTTCTTT
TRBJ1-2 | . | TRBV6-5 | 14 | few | CASSYSGGRYGYTF | TGTGCCAGCAGTTACTCGGGAGGGCGCTATGGCTACACCTTC
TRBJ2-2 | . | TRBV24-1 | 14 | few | CATSPSGGAGELFF | TGTGCCACCTCTCCGTCCGGAGGGGCCGGGGAGCTGTTTTTT
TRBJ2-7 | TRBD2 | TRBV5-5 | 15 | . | CASSWTSGFAYEQYF | TGTGCCAGCAGCTGGACTAGCGGATTTGCCTACGAGCAGTACTTC
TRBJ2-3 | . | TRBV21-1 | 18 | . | CASSKGSRGLVGTDTQYF | TGTGCCAGCAGCAAAGGATCCAGGGGGCTAGTCGGCACAGATACGCAGTATTTT
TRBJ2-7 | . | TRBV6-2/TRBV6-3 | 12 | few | CASSYEGMEQYF | TGTGCCAGCAGTTACGAGGGTATGGAGCAGTACTTC
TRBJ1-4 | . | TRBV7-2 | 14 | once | CASSLGTVNEKLFF | TGTGCCAGCAGCTTAGGAACTGTAAATGAAAAACTGTTTTTT
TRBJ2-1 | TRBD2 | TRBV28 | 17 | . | CASSLGSGGAAYNEQFF | TGTGCCAGCAGTTTAGGTAGCGGGGGAGCGGCCTACAATGAGCAGTTCTTC
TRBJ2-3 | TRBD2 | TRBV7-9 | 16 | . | CASSPGLAVITDTQYF | TGTGCCAGCAGCCCGGGACTAGCGGTGATCACAGATACGCAGTATTTT
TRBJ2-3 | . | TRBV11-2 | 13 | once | CASSLQGTDTQYF | TGTGCCAGCAGCTTACAGGGAACAGATACGCAGTATTTT
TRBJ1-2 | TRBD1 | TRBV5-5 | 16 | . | CASSSGQLNLNYGYTF | TGTGCCAGCAGCTCGGGACAGCTAAACCTTAACTATGGCTACACCTTC
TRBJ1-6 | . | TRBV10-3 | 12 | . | CASKGGDPPLHF | TGTGCCTCAAAAGGGGGAGACCCACCCCTCCACTTT
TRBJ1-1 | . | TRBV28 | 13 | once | CASSLEMDGGAFF | TGTGCCAGCAGTTTAGAGATGGACGGAGGGGCTTTCTTT
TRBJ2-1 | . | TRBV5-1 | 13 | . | CASSLLGSNEQFF | TGCGCCAGCAGCTTGCTGGGGAGCAATGAGCAGTTCTTC
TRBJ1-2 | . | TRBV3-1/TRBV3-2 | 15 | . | CASSHAGGGFYGYTF | TGTGCCAGCAGCCACGCGGGCGGAGGCTTCTATGGCTACACCTTC
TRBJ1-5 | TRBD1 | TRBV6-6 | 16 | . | CASSSHVGTANQPQHF | TGTGCCAGCAGTTCCCACGTCGGGACAGCCAATCAGCCCCAGCATTTT
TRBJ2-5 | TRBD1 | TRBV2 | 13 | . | CASSGQGEETQYF | TGTGCCAGCAGTGGGCAGGGGGAGGAGACCCAGTACTTC
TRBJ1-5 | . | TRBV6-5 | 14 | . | CASRLGGANQPQHF | TGTGCCAGCAGGTTAGGTGGGGCCAATCAGCCCCAGCATTTT
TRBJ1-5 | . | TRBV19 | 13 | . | CASNEDKNQPQHF | TGTGCCAGTAACGAGGACAAGAATCAGCCCCAGCATTTT
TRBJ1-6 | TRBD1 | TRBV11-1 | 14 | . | CASSHRGNNSPLHF | TGTGCCAGCAGCCACAGGGGGAATAATTCACCCCTCCACTTT
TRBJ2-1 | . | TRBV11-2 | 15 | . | CASSLESGGINEQFF | TGTGCCAGCAGCTTAGAGTCAGGGGGGATCAATGAGCAGTTCTTC
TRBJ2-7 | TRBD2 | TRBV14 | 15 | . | CASSQRAGGPSEQYF | TGTGCCAGCAGCCAGAGAGCGGGGGGGCCCAGCGAGCAGTACTTC
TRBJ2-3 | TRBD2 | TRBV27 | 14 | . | CASSSLAMLDTQYF | TGTGCCAGCAGTTCACTAGCGATGTTAGATACGCAGTATTTT
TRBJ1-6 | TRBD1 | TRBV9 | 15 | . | CASSPPGQSNSPLHF | TGTGCCAGCAGCCCACCGGGACAGAGTAATTCACCCCTCCACTTT
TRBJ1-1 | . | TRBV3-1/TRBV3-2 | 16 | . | CASSQPWGQLNTEAFF | TGTGCCAGCAGCCAACCGTGGGGACAATTGAACACTGAAGCTTTCTTT
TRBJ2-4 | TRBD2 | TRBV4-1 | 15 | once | CASSQEGGLRNIQYF | TGCGCCAGCAGCCAAGAGGGGGGGTTAAGAAACATTCAGTACTTC
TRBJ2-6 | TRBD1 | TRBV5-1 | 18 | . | CASSLTGQGTSGANVLTF | TGCGCCAGCAGCTTGACGGGACAGGGGACCAGTGGGGCCAACGTCCTGACTTTC
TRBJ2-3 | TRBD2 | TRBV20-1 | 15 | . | CSASLSGGRTDTQYF | TGCAGTGCTAGTCTTAGCGGGGGGCGCACAGATACGCAGTATTTT
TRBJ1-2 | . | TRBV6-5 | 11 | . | CASTQNYGYTF | TGTGCCAGCACCCAGAACTATGGCTACACCTTC
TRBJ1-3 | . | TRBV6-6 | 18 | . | CASSRYGPGQFSGNTIYF | TGTGCCAGCAGTCGCTATGGTCCAGGGCAATTCTCTGGAAACACCATATATTTT
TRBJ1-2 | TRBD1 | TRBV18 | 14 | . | CASSPLDRVGGYTF | TGTGCCAGCTCACCCTTAGACAGGGTGGGCGGCTACACCTTC
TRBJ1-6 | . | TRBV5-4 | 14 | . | CASSRELGSSPLHF | TGTGCCAGCAGCCGGGAGCTGGGGAGTTCACCCCTCCACTTT
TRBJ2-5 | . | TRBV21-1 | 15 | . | CASSKAGGRGETQYF | TGTGCCAGCAGCAAAGCGGGGGGACGGGGGGAGACCCAGTACTTC
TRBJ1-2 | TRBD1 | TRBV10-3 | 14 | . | CAISPGQGRIGYTF | TGTGCCATCAGCCCGGGACAGGGGCGGATAGGCTACACCTTC
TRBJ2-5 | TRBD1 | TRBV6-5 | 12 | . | CASRTGWETQYF | TGTGCCAGCAGGACAGGGTGGGAGACCCAGTACTTC
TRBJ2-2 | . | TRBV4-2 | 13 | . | CASSLRRGGELFF | TGTGCCAGCAGCCTACGGAGGGGCGGGGAGCTGTTTTTT
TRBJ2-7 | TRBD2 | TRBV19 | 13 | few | CATEGAGGYEQYF | TGTGCCACCGAGGGAGCGGGGGGCTACGAGCAGTACTTC
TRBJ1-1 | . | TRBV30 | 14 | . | CAWSARFMNTEAFF | TGTGCCTGGAGTGCGAGGTTCATGAACACTGAAGCTTTCTTT
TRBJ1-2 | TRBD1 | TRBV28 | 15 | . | CASSLSLAGGHGYTF | TGTGCCAGCAGTTTATCTCTCGCAGGGGGCCATGGCTACACCTTC
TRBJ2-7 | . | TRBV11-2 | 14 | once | CASSLVIGDYEQYF | TGTGCCAGCAGCTTAGTGATAGGGGACTACGAGCAGTACTTC